This T cell receptor beta chain was recorded in a study of monozygotic twins with inflammatory bowel disease. The authors used about 3,500 ng of total RNA per TCR library. From the 5' RACE reads, TCRdb lists one entry per CDR3 protein and no DNA. This sample's table has about 160,000 distinct CDR3 sequences. Material for sequencing was blood. The TCR originated in a human donor with ulcerative colitis or Crohn's disease, or a healthy co-twin of an affected twin (not recorded which).

CDR3 sequence reads: CASSFQTIYEQYF. The V and J genes are TRBV7-2 and TRBJ2-7. The CDR3 covers 13 residues. Germline loops: CDR1 SGHTA, CDR2 FQGNSA.